The clone carrying this T cell receptor (beta chain) was picked up a small number of times. The data were taken from a study of blood T cell repertoires in COVID-19. Here immunoSEQ multiplex PCR was the method, and the copy in TCRdb shows in-frame clones only, minus some. The sample holds about 67,000 clones, around 86% seen once. CDR3 length: 14 residues. Germline V gene lookup returns CDR1 ENHRY and CDR2 SYGVKD. V lost 6 bases to trimming and J lost 0 bases, with 11 bases between them. The sequenced sample consisted of peripheral blood. The sequence came from a man aged 50 to 59 with active COVID-19. This rearrangement joins TRBV10-3 to TRBJ1-1; possible D gene TRBD1, 6 bases. CDR3 coding DNA: TGTGCCATCAGGCAACAGGGATTGAACACTGAAGCTTTCTTT. This sequence encodes CAIRQQGLNTEAFF.